This T cell receptor (beta chain) was sequenced for a study of blood T cell repertoires in COVID-19. Background on the study: The origin of the acute and convalescent COVID-19 samples was the United States, Italy and Spain. Sample material is recorded as cDNA or gDNA derived from T cells, B-cell-depleted T cells, or PBMCs.

This clone has only one observation. As handled by the study authors: It was from reference gene primer amplification that nucleated cell counts were estimated. Libraries were prepared by immunoSEQ multiplex PCR; TCRdb keeps only in-frame clonotypes and omits some of them. V and J calls and clone size come straight from that table; D and trimming were deduced from the DNA. The table lists around 88,000 clones, more than 70% of them singletons. V lost 3 bases and J lost 4; bases outside the gene matches: 3. The CDR3 is made up of 13 amino acids. Germline V gene lookup returns CDR1 SGHNT and CDR2 YYREEE (reference sequence).

The chain joins TRBV5-4 to TRBJ2-5; 7 bases match TRBD1. Sequencing used peripheral blood. This TCR came from a woman older than 75 with acute or convalescent COVID-19. For the CDR3, the DNA is TGTGCCAGCAGCTACAGGGGTGCAGAGACCCAGTACTTC. Translation gives CASSYRGAETQYF.